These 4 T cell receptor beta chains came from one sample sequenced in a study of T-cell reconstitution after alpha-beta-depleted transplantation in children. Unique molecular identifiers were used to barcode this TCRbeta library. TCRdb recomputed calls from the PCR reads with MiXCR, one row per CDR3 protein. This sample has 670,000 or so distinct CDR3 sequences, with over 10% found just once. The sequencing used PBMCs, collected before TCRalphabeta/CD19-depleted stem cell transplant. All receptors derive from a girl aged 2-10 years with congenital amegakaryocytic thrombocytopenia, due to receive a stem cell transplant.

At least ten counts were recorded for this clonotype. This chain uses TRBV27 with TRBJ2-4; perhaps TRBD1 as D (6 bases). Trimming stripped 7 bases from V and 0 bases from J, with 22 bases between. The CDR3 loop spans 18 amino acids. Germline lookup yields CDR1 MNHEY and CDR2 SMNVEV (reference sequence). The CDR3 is CASIQGTQIRRAKNIQYF. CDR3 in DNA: TGTGCCAGCATACAGGGTACACAGATACGCAGAGCCAAAAACATTCAGTACTTC.

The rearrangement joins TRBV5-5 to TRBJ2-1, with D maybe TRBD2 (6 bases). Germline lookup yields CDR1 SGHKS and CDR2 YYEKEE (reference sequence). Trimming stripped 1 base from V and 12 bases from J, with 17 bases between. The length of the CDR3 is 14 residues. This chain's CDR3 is CASSLPTSPGGQFF. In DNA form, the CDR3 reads TGTGCCAGCAGCTTGCCAACTAGCCCCGGAGGGCAGTTCTTC.

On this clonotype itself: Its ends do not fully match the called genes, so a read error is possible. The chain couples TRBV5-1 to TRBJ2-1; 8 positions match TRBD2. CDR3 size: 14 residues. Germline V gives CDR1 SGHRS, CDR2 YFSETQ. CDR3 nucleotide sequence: TGCGCCAGCAGCGGCACTAGCGGATACAATGAGCAGCTCTTC. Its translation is CASSGTSGYNEQLF.

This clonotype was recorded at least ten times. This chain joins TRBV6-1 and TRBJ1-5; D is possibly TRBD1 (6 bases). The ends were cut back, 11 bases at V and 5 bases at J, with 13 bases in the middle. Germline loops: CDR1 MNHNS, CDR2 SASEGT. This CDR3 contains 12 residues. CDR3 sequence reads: CAAGYRDQPQHF. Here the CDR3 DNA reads TGTGCCGCCGGGTACAGGGATCAGCCCCAGCATTTT.